This T cell receptor (beta chain) was retrieved from a study of Ad26.COV2.S vaccination and SARS-CoV-2 variants (dated by TCRdb to the early 2020s). Background on the whole study: Donors in the vaccine arm were drawn from COV1001, a multicentre, randomized, double-blind, placebo-controlled phase I-IIa trial testing Ad26.COV2.S in healthy adults. Ad26.COV2.S was administered intramuscularly at 5 x 10^10 or 1 x 10^11 viral particles, either as a single shot or as two shots given 56 days apart. TCRbeta repertoire sequencing served as the tool for gauging how specific and how broad the SARS-CoV-2-reactive T cell receptors were following Ad26.COV2.S vaccination. The TCR-sequenced set comprised about 32 samples: about 19 Ad26.COV2.S vaccine recipients, 5 placebo recipients and 8 SARS-CoV-2 convalescent individuals. Trial participants were randomized into five groups of five, in which low-dose or high-dose Ad26.COV2.S was given once or twice, or placebo was given on both occasions. Throughout the experiments and outcome assessment, investigators stayed blinded to trial group allocation.

Regarding this clone: Its recognized antigen is unknown. Per-nucleotide qualities are absent, and no much larger clonotype sits a single base away.

Relative to germline, V is 7 bases shorter and J is 5 bases shorter, with 21 bases between their ends. CDR1 and CDR2, per the germline V gene (reference sequence), are SEHNR and FQNEAQ. CDR3 length: 16 amino acids, cysteine to phenylalanine. The sequence is cut down to CDR3 DNA, 48 bases in frame from base 1. Per the publication, the treatment or condition label means: about 20 received Ad26.COV2.S at low or high dose, single or two shots; 5 received placebo; per-sample allocation not given. For vaccine and placebo recipients, repertoires were sequenced using samples collected on day 63 after the first injection. Cohort 1b enrolled roughly 25 adults aged 18-55 years at a single site in Boston, USA, between 29 July and 7 August 2020. As a vaccine, Ad26.COV2.S was a replication-incompetent adenovirus type 26 vector that expressed a prefusion-stabilized SARS-CoV-2 spike protein derived from the original Wuhan strain.

Summary of the overall study and its limitations: It was noted by the authors that total T cell responses may have been underestimated by the TCR breadth and depth analyses. Non-spike TCR breadth was comparable between vaccine and placebo recipients, consistent with the vaccine containing only spike. After vaccination, spike-specific CD8+ and CD4+ T cell responses were reported to show substantial breadth. Ad26.COV2.S recipients had higher spike-specific TCR breadth than placebo recipients (P = 0.0014). Comparing responses between vaccine doses or regimens was not something the study was powered to do.

The immunoSEQ Assay was used to sequence TCRbeta CDR3 regions. After extraction, genomic DNA underwent amplification by bias-controlled multiplex PCR, followed by high-throughput sequencing. From the authors' description of their analysis: To quantify the absolute abundance of each unique TCRbeta CDR3 region, sequences were collapsed and filtered. T cell fraction was estimated by normalizing TCRbeta template counts to usable DNA, with usable DNA measured through amplification of reference genes found in all nucleated cells. Repertoire TCRs were annotated as SARS-CoV-2-specific when V gene, CDR3 amino acid sequence and J gene were exactly matched to a known reactive TCR set. The reference SARS-CoV-2 TCR set came from MIRA and was filtered for enrichment in COVID-19-positive ImmuneCODE repertoires, removing public or cross-reactive TCRs. Using the MIRA antigens, annotated TCRs were further analysed by specific ORF or by position within an ORF. Depth was the summed frequency of annotated unique rearrangements, while breadth was defined as annotated unique rearrangements over total unique productive rearrangements. TCR breadth was compared between groups using two-sided Wilcoxon rank-sum tests. In TCRdb, the immuneACCESS table is reduced to in-frame sequences with V and J assigned. These tables do not hold every clone; where another copy was compared, an unresolved V gene accounts for under half, and the others remain unexplained. Clone size and the V and J calls come from that table; the DNA yielded D and trimming. Within this sample are hundreds of thousands of clones, with 89% of them counted one time only. Jointly, the top ten make up nearly 1.5% of the sample.

The receptor was isolated from a person aged 18 to 59 who received the Ad26.COV2.S COVID-19 vaccine or a placebo. Sequencing used peripheral blood, obtained in a trial of Ad26.COV2.S vaccine versus placebo. Here the chain combines TRBV7-9 and TRBJ2-4; TRBD2 is perhaps the D gene, given 6 matching bases. The nucleotide sequence reads TGTGCCAGCACCAAAGGGGCGGGACCACCGGAAAACATTCAGTACTTC. Protein translation: CASTKGAGPPENIQYF.